The source of this T cell receptor (beta chain) is a study of cytotoxic CD8 clonotypes in ibrutinib-treated CLL (dated by TCRdb to the early 2020s). Background on the whole study: The cohort included around 16 treatment-naive and around 10 relapsed/refractory patients; around 18 were IGHV unmutated. Partial responses were observed in roughly 25 patients and complete responses in 2; after a median follow-up of roughly 72 months, remission was maintained in 14 patients and progression was observed in around twelve. Response samples were taken after a median of 12 months on treatment, ranging from about 6 to 40 months. On average, each sample had about 250,000 productive templates and under 95,000 productive rearrangements. Longitudinal samples were available for about 30% of the roughly 90 trial participants. Cryopreserved peripheral blood mononuclear cells were obtained prior to treatment, at the time of response, and at either disease progression or sustained remission. Every sample from remission and from progressive disease was obtained while the patients were still on ibrutinib.

Here is what the overall study found, with its caveats: Public clonotypes were found to be uncommon and were observed to contract or remain stable during treatment; the increase in clonality was shown to reflect expansion of private clonotypes at ibrutinib response. Sampling times were not matched between sustained-remission and progressing patients, and lymph node repertoires were not studied. Clonality increased at ibrutinib response, stayed stable in sustained remission, and fell back toward baseline at progression. At baseline, clonality was higher than in age-matched healthy donors and showed a strong correlation with circulating CD8+ T-cell counts.

Measured from the cysteine to the phenylalanine, the CDR3 is 13 residues long. This entry keeps only the CDR3 DNA: 39 bases, framed from base 1. CDR1 and CDR2, looked up from the germline V gene, are SGHAT and FQNNGV. V is cut by 0 bases and J by 8 bases, and the space between the germline ends is 5 bases. Notes on this clone: No antigen is known for it. Per-base quality was not reported, and no clone a single base away is much larger than it.

The sample's time point label is to be understood as: around 25 months on ibrutinib. For TCR beta library preparation, 1.5 to 2.5 micrograms of genomic DNA was extracted from cryopreserved PBMCs. Longitudinal blood samples from CLL patients on ibrutinib monotherapy underwent high-throughput TCR beta sequencing. The patients took part in an open-label, single-center phase 2 trial of ibrutinib monotherapy. On a MiSeq, deep resolution sequencing aimed for a depth between 1 in 1 million and 1 in 200,000 T cells, with each clonotype covered approximately 9.2x on average. The immunoSEQ hsTCRB Kit was used to generate the TCR beta libraries. On the study's bioinformatics: ImmunoSEQ Data Assistant and ImmunoSEQ Analyzer were used for data analysis, and V, D and J genes were assigned according to IMGT definitions. Clonality, which ranges from 0 to 1, was calculated by subtracting the normalized Shannon entropy of productive rearrangement frequencies from one. Public clonotype analysis was restricted to overrepresented clonotypes comprising at least 0.05% of each patient's repertoire. Around 13 age-matched healthy donor repertoires from immuneACCESS were used as controls for clonality. The source is immuneACCESS, and TCRdb retained only in-frame sequences with V and J called. Part of the clones is not carried over; for the studies checked, unresolved V genes explain less than half of this, and the remainder is unexplained. That table is the source of V, J and clone size, and D and trimming were worked out from the DNA. The sample profile shows about 92,000 clones; 75% to 80% of them were found once. The ten biggest clones cover about 26% of the sample.

Material: PBMCs, obtained after 24 months of ibrutinib treatment. The TCR comes from a human donor with chronic lymphocytic leukemia. The rearrangement joined TRBV11-2 to TRBJ1-6; the D gene identity is not certain. The CDR3 protein is CASSLDRHSPLHF. The nucleotide sequence is TGTGCCAGCAGCTTAGATCGGCATTCACCCCTCCACTTT.